A single sample gave rise to the 17 T cell receptor beta chains below, sequenced in a study of blood T cell repertoires in COVID-19. Method: immunoSEQ multiplex PCR; TCRdb's copy keeps in-frame clones and lacks some. The sample yields 160,000 or so clones, over 70% seen once. The specimen sequenced was PBMCs or T cells enriched from blood (not recorded which). Receptor source: a woman in her fifties or sixties who had recovered from COVID-19.

As DNA, the CDR3 is TGTGCCAGCAGCTTAGGGTCCAGGTTTAATGGCTACACCTTC. Its translation: CASSLGSRFNGYTF. This chain connects TRBV11-2 to TRBJ1-2; D is unresolved. The CDR3 totals 14 residues. In germline, CDR1 is SGHAT, CDR2 FQNNGV. The germline V and J ends were trimmed by 1 base and 6 bases, with 12 bases remaining between them.

This chain links TRBV5-4 with TRBJ1-2; D is perhaps TRBD1 (5 bases). Deletions cut 5 bases from V and 1 base from J, with 12 bases between. The CDR3 spans 14 residues. CDR1 is SGHNT, CDR2 YYREEE, per germline (reference sequence). CDR3 in amino acids: CASRLRGGNYGYTF. In nucleotides, the CDR3 is TGTGCCAGCAGGTTGAGGGGCGGTAACTATGGCTACACCTTC.

This chain links TRBV3-1 (or the pseudogene TRBV3-2) with TRBJ1-3, with D unresolved. Germline V gene data show CDR1 as LGHDT and CDR2 as YNNKEL (reference sequence). The CDR3 loop spans 18 amino acids. The V gene lost 1 base and the J gene lost 0 bases, with 16 bases spanning the gap. The CDR3 region has the DNA TGTGCCAGCAGCCAAGGGACTATTTCTTCGAGCTCTGGAAACACCATATATTTT. Amino acids: CASSQGTISSSSGNTIYF.

The chain uses TRBV5-1 and TRBJ1-2; D might be TRBD1 (6 bases). V lost 0 bases, J lost 6 bases, and 9 bases lay in between. CDR3 length: 13 residues. The germline V gene has CDR1 SGHRS and CDR2 YFSETQ. CDR3: CASSLVAGDGYTF. The CDR3 DNA reads TGCGCCAGCAGCTTGGTGGCAGGGGATGGCTACACCTTC.

The chain links TRBV3-1 (or the pseudogene TRBV3-2) to TRBJ1-1, with 7 bases matching TRBD1. In germline, CDR1 is LGHDT, CDR2 YNNKEL (reference sequence). The CDR3 is 14 amino acids. Germline trimming cut 3 bases from V and 3 bases from J; bases unmatched to any gene: 4. CDR3 nucleotides: TGTGCCAGCAGCCAGACAGGGTTCGACACTGAAGCTTTCTTT. Protein: CASSQTGFDTEAFF.

The rearrangement uses TRBV6-2 or TRBV6-3 and TRBJ2-4, with TRBD1 matching over 9 bases. V gave up 5 bases and J gave up 3 bases; unmatched junction bases: 2. CDR1 MNHEY and CDR2 SVGEGT come from the germline V gene. This CDR3 has 14 residues. CDR3 in DNA: TGTGCCAGCAGTCGGACAGGGGTCAAAAACATTCAGTACTTC. This sequence encodes CASSRTGVKNIQYF.

The chain links TRBV25-1 to TRBJ1-2, with D possibly TRBD1 on 5 matching bases. Deletions cut 6 bases from V and 8 bases from J, with 16 bases between. Germline CDR1 and CDR2: MGHDK and SYGVNS. The CDR3 consists of 13 residues. Written as DNA, the CDR3 is TGTGCCAGCAGGGTAGAGTTCACAGGAGGCTACACCTTC. It encodes CASRVEFTGGYTF.

V gene TRBV4-1 combines with J gene TRBJ1-4; possibly TRBD1 for D (5 bases). The CDR3 totals 14 residues. Trimming stripped 1 base from V and 8 bases from J, with 11 bases between. Germline assignment: CDR1 MGHRA and CDR2 YSYEKL. Here the CDR3 reads CASSQGGEGEKLFF. As DNA, the CDR3 is TGCGCCAGCAGCCAAGGGGGGGAAGGAGAAAAACTGTTTTTT.

The V call is TRBV3-1 (or the pseudogene TRBV3-2), the J call TRBJ2-3, with a tentative D call TRBD2 (5 bases). V was trimmed by 2 bases and J by 4 bases, leaving 10 bases between them. The germline CDR1 and CDR2 sequences are LGHDT and YNNKEL (reference sequence). The length of the CDR3 is 14 residues. DNA for the CDR3: TGTGCCAGCAGCCAACCTACTAGGCCAGATACGCAGTATTTT. Encoded protein: CASSQPTRPDTQYF.

The chain links TRBV5-4 to TRBJ2-3, with D possibly matching TRBD2 (5 bases). In germline, CDR1 is SGHNT, CDR2 YYREEE (reference sequence). This CDR3 has 15 residues. The V end lost 0 bases, the J end lost 3 bases, and 11 bases lay between the germline ends. CDR3 sequence reads: CASSLDSGSTDTQYF. The CDR3, as DNA: TGTGCCAGCAGCTTGGATTCGGGGTCGACAGATACGCAGTATTTT.

The CDR3 nucleotides read TGTGCCAGCAGCCTGTCAAACTCTGGAAACACCATATATTTT. Its translation is CASSLSNSGNTIYF. V gene TRBV3-1 (or the pseudogene TRBV3-2) combines with J gene TRBJ1-3; D not certain. The CDR3 runs to 14 residues. V lost 4 bases, J lost 0 bases, and 7 bases lay in between. Germline V gene lookup returns CDR1 LGHDT and CDR2 YNNKEL (reference sequence).

The genes are TRBV4-2 and TRBJ2-3, with D unresolved. The germline gives CDR1 LGHNA, CDR2 YNFKEQ. Trimming left V 3 bases short and J 2 bases short, with 6 bases between. The CDR3 is 13 amino acids. The CDR3: CASSQLFTDTQYF. The CDR3 DNA follows: TGTGCCAGCAGCCAGTTATTCACAGATACGCAGTATTTT.

This chain links TRBV20-1 with TRBJ1-1; TRBD1 agrees at 10 bases. The CDR3 covers 14 residues. Germline values: CDR1 DFQATT, CDR2 SNEGSKA (reference sequence). Trimming removed 3 bases from V and 1 base from J; junction bases left unmatched: 2. In nucleotides, the CDR3 is TGCAGTGCTAGTGGGGACAGGGGGAACACTGAAGCTTTCTTT. It yields the protein CSASGDRGNTEAFF.

V and J are TRBV27 and TRBJ1-1; the match to TRBD1 covers 7 bases. This CDR3 spans 12 amino acids. Per germline, CDR1 MNHEY and CDR2 SMNVEV (reference sequence). V lost 6 bases, J lost 4 bases, and 2 bases stayed unmatched. Here the CDR3 DNA reads TGTGCCAGCAGGACAGGGAGCACTGAAGCTTTCTTT. Translated, it gives CASRTGSTEAFF.

The V gene is TRBV2, the J gene TRBJ2-7; 8 bases are a match to TRBD1. The germline CDR1 and CDR2 sequences are SNHLY and FYNNEI. The CDR3 consists of 15 residues. Germline trimming cut 2 bases from V and 2 bases from J; bases unmatched to any gene: 5. The DNA for the CDR3 is TGTGCCAGCAGTGAAAGGGGACAGGTTCCCTACGAGCAGTACTTC. This codes for CASSERGQVPYEQYF.

The chain links TRBV7-9 to TRBJ1-5, with D perhaps TRBD1 (5 bases). This CDR3 has 15 amino acids. The V gene lost 4 bases and the J gene lost 6 bases, with 16 bases spanning the gap. Per germline, CDR1 SEHNR and CDR2 FQNEAQ (reference sequence). This chain's CDR3 is CASSSGGGSGQPQHF. The CDR3 nucleotides read TGTGCCAGCAGCTCCGGGGGAGGGTCAGGTCAGCCCCAGCATTTT.

CDR3 amino acids: CASSYTGGNTEAFF. The CDR3 nucleotides read TGCGCCAGCAGCTATACAGGGGGCAACACTGAAGCTTTCTTT. The rearrangement uses TRBV5-1 and TRBJ1-1, with 9 bases matching TRBD1. CDR1 and CDR2 (germline): SGHRS, YFSETQ. Trimming removed 3 bases from V and 2 bases from J; junction bases left unmatched: 2. This CDR3 has 14 residues.